The 12 T cell receptor beta chains in this list originate from one sample, sequenced in a study of cytomegalovirus exposure and HLA in healthy donors. The PCR contained 60 Vbeta and 13 Jbeta primers. This table comes from immunoSEQ multiplex PCR, and its TCRdb copy is limited to in-frame clones, with some not included. The table includes roughly 120,000 clones, 70% to 80% detected once. Source material: PBMCs. These receptors came from a man aged 45-65 years in good health and CMV-seropositive.

The chain recombines TRBV6-5 with TRBJ1-5, with D unclear. Germline V lookup: CDR1 MNHEY, CDR2 SVGAGI. Trimming cost V 6 bases and J 0 bases, with 9 bases left between them. The CDR3 is made up of 14 amino acids. In nucleotides, the CDR3 is TGTGCCAGCAGGCCCCGGGTTAGCAATCAGCCCCAGCATTTT. The encoded protein is CASRPRVSNQPQHF.

V is TRBV18 and J is TRBJ2-1, with 15 bases that match TRBD2. The germline gives CDR1 KGHSH, CDR2 LQKENI. The length of the CDR3 is 18 residues. V trimming: 1 base; J trimming: 6 bases; junction bases outside the gene matches: 7. The CDR3 DNA reads as TGTGCCAGCTCACCACGTTGGACTAGCGGGAGGGCCCCCAATGAGCAGTTCTTC. It codes for CASSPRWTSGRAPNEQFF.

In the case of this clone: One junction end disagrees with the germline gene, perhaps due to a read error. V gene TRBV2 combines with J gene TRBJ2-3; 7 bases fit TRBD1. The CDR3 is 13 amino acids. Germline V gene sequence: CDR1 SNHLY, CDR2 FYNNEI. The CDR3 bases are TGTGCCAGCACTGAATTACAGGGGCATACGCAGTATTTT. It is translated as CASTELQGHTQYF.

The rearrangement joins TRBV13 to TRBJ2-7; TRBD1 aligns across 7 bases. The CDR3 spans 13 residues. From germline, CDR1 is PRHDT and CDR2 FYEKMQ (reference sequence). V shed 3 bases and J 3 bases; nucleotides not matched to a gene: 2. CDR3 sequence (DNA): TGTGCCAGCAGCTTCGGGACAGACTACGAGCAGTACTTC. It is translated as CASSFGTDYEQYF.

This chain uses TRBV2 with TRBJ1-5; D gene unclear. Trimming removed 5 bases from V and 7 bases from J, with 12 bases in between. Germline lookup yields CDR1 SNHLY and CDR2 FYNNEI. The CDR3 consists of 13 residues. CDR3 bases: TGTGCCAGCAGTCCCTCCGAAAGCCAGCCCCAGCATTTT. As protein: CASSPSESQPQHF.

This chain uses TRBV9 with TRBJ2-1; D is perhaps TRBD1 (5 bases). The CDR3 runs to 15 residues. Germline V lookup: CDR1 SGDLS, CDR2 YYNGEE. V lost 0 bases and J lost 0, with 7 bases in between. Written as DNA, the CDR3 is TGTGCCAGCAGCGTAGGAGACAGCTCCTACAATGAGCAGTTCTTC. Its translation: CASSVGDSSYNEQFF.

The rearrangement uses TRBV28 and TRBJ2-7; 10 bases match TRBD2. The J segment lost 2 bases and the V segment lost 5 bases, leaving 3 bases of the junction unmatched. The CDR3 runs to 14 residues. Germline values: CDR1 MDHEN, CDR2 SYDVKM. The CDR3 loop is CASSPLAGAYEQYF. The CDR3 coding sequence is TGTGCCAGCAGTCCTCTAGCGGGAGCCTACGAGCAGTACTTC.

The chain joins TRBV10-3 to TRBJ2-1, with 9 bases aligning to TRBD2. This CDR3 has 15 residues. Per the germline V gene, CDR1 is ENHRY and CDR2 is SYGVKD. V lost 4 bases to trimming and J lost 7 bases; unmatched junction nucleotides: 8. CDR3: CAISAGLADGNEQFF. As DNA, the CDR3 is TGTGCCATCAGTGCGGGACTAGCCGATGGTAATGAGCAGTTCTTC.

The chain uses TRBV6-4 and TRBJ2-6, with 7 bases that match TRBD1. Germline values: CDR1 MRHNA, CDR2 SNTAGT. The CDR3 runs to 16 residues. The trim removed 0 bases at V and 4 bases at J, leaving 3 bases unmatched. This chain's CDR3 is CASSDSTGSGANVLTF. The CDR3 region has the DNA TGTGCCAGCAGTGACTCGACAGGGTCCGGGGCCAACGTCCTGACTTTC.

The gene calls are TRBV27 and TRBJ2-7; no definite D call. Germline values: CDR1 MNHEY, CDR2 SMNVEV (reference sequence). V lost 1 base, J lost 7 bases, and 11 bases lay in between. This CDR3 region has 13 residues. DNA for the CDR3: TGTGCCAGCAGTTTATTATCCAAGGAGGAGCAGTACTTC. Residues: CASSLLSKEEQYF.

This chain joins TRBV5-1 and TRBJ2-5; a weak D match, TRBD1 (6 bases). The CDR3 covers 14 residues. Germline lookup yields CDR1 SGHRS and CDR2 YFSETQ. V was shortened by 0 bases and J by 5 bases, with 11 bases between the two germline ends. The CDR3: CASSLGGGLETQYF. CDR3 DNA sequence: TGCGCCAGCAGCTTGGGTGGGGGCTTGGAGACCCAGTACTTC.

A single count supports this clone. At the DNA level, this CDR3 is encoded by other sequences in the same sample as well. The chain has TRBV30 and TRBJ1-1; TRBD1 is a possible D gene (5 bases). CDR1 and CDR2 from the germline V gene are GTSNPN and SVGIG (reference sequence). The CDR3 sequence is 13 residues long. V lost 5 bases and J lost 0, with 10 bases in between. CDR3: CAWSRGMNTEAFF. CDR3 sequence (DNA): TGTGCCTGGTCTCGGGGGATGAACACTGAAGCTTTCTTT.